The present TCR beta chain was sequenced within a study of blood T cell repertoires in COVID-19. As for the study in general: There were acute and convalescent COVID-19 samples, and they came from the United States, Italy and Spain. PBMCs, B-cell-depleted T cells, or T cells provided the cDNA or gDNA that made up the material.

Germline assignment: CDR1 LGHDT and CDR2 YNNKEL (reference sequence). This CDR3 is built from 16 residues. V was cut by 0 bases and J by 2 bases, with 13 bases left in between. In the source study's methods: Amplification with reference gene primers provided the estimates of nucleated cell counts. Sequenced by immunoSEQ multiplex PCR; TCRdb stores in-frame clones only, minus some. V, J and clone size are those of that table, while D and trimming were read from the DNA. The sample shows about 270,000 clones, about 89% of them seen only once. This clone was picked up a small number of times. The TCR originated in a woman aged 50 to 65 with acute or convalescent COVID-19. V and J are TRBV3-1 (or the pseudogene TRBV3-2) and TRBJ1-2, with D possibly TRBD1 on 6 matching bases. The sequenced material came from peripheral blood. CDR3 loop: CASSQDLGQLNYGYTF. The CDR3 DNA is TGTGCCAGCAGCCAAGATCTAGGACAGTTAAACTATGGCTACACCTTC.